The TCR beta chain described here comes from a study of blood T cell repertoires in COVID-19. Study-wide context: Specimens from acute and convalescent COVID-19 originated in the United States, Italy and Spain.

Using immunoSEQ multiplex PCR, the repertoire was profiled, and TCRdb retains in-frame clones only, with some absent. This table has 60,000 or so clones, just over 70% appearing once. The sample taken for sequencing was PBMCs or T cells enriched from blood (not recorded which). This clonotype was sampled from a woman aged 55-69 years who had been exposed to COVID-19.

The CDR3 is CASSLARGDNTEAFF. Here the CDR3 DNA reads TGTGCCAGCAGCTTAGCGAGAGGAGATAACACTGAAGCTTTCTTT. This chain joins TRBV7-9 and TRBJ1-1; D is ambiguous. Germline V gives CDR1 SEHNR, CDR2 FQNEAQ (reference sequence). V was trimmed by 0 bases and J by 2 bases, leaving 10 bases between them. The CDR3 runs to 15 residues.